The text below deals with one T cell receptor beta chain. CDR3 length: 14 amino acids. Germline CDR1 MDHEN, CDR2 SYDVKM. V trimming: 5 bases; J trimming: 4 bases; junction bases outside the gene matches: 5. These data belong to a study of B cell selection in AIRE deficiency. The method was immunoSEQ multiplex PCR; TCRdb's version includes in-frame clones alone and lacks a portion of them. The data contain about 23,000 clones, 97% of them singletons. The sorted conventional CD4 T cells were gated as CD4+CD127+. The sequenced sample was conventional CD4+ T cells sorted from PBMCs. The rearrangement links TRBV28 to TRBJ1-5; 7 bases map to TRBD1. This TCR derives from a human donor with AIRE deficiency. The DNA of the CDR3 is TGTGCCAGCAGTCGTACGACAGGGAATCAGCCCCAGCATTTT. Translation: CASSRTTGNQPQHF. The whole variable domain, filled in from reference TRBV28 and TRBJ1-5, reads DVKVTQSSRYLVKRTGEKVFLECVQDMDHENMFWYRQDPGLGLRLIYFSYDVKMKEKGDIPEGYSVSREKKERFSLILESASTNQTSMYLCASSRTTGNQPQHFGDGTRLSIL.